This TCR beta chain was found in a study of spatial heterogeneity in lung cancer. Study summary: Alpha-chain sequences were detected in numbers that were consistently lower than beta-chain sequences. An average of more than ten raw reads was observed per unique TCR and UMI combination.

The CDR3 spans 16 residues. V gave up 4 bases and J gave up 7 bases, with 20 bases separating them. The germline V gene has CDR1 MNHEY and CDR2 SMNVEV (reference sequence). Time point described: sample taken at primary tumor resection. Whole RNA was taken from tumor, nontumor lung or frozen PBMC; it was then sequenced unsorted. The donors, fewer than 90 patients with untreated early-stage non-small cell lung cancer, provided the samples. This clonotype was detected ten times or more. Every molecule of TCR cDNA had its own unique molecular identifier. One entry per CDR3 protein results from TCRdb running MiXCR on the 5' RACE reads. Of around 4,000 distinct CDR3 sequences in the sample, around a fifth were seen once.

The chain has TRBV27 and TRBJ2-1, with no clear D. The clonotype comes from a female donor with early-stage non-small cell lung cancer. The starting material was normal lung tissue next to the tumor, obtained at surgery. CDR3 protein: CASSSIGPRGLNEQFF. The CDR3 DNA reads TGTGCCAGCAGTTCCATCGGGCCAAGAGGCCTGAATGAGCAGTTCTTC.